What follows describes a single T cell receptor (beta chain). This entry belongs to a study of blood T cell repertoires in COVID-19. Study information: The samples span acute and convalescent COVID-19 from the United States, Italy and Spain. PBMCs, B-cell-depleted T cells, or T cells provided the cDNA or gDNA that made up the material.

Source study methods: From reference gene primer amplification, estimates of nucleated cell counts were derived. Clones were sequenced by immunoSEQ multiplex PCR, and TCRdb holds only the in-frame ones, with some missing. For V, J and clone size, that table is used; D and trimming come from the DNA. The sample lists 210,000 or so clones, approximately 84% occurring once. CDR1 is SGHVS, CDR2 FQNEAQ, per germline. The ends lost 5 bases at V and 13 bases at J; junction bases unmatched: 12. The CDR3 extends over 14 amino acids. The rearrangement uses TRBV7-8 and TRBJ1-4; 8 bases agree with TRBD1. The TCR was taken from a woman aged 45-65 years with active or convalescent COVID-19. The sequencing sample was made of peripheral blood. The CDR3, as DNA: TGTGCCAGCAGCCACCGGGGGGACAGGCGATTACTGTTTTTT. It specifies CASSHRGDRRLLFF.